This T cell receptor beta chain was identified during a study of patients and donors after allogeneic stem cell transplantation. Germline-derived CDR1 and CDR2 are KGHSH and LQKENI. The germline V and J ends were trimmed by 3 bases and 6 bases, with 13 bases remaining between them. This CDR3 is built from 14 residues. One entry per CDR3 protein, called by TCRdb with MiXCR from the RT-PCR reads. The sample records about a million distinct CDR3 sequences, approximately 18% being singletons. Sequenced sample: blood, either unsorted or a sorted T cell fraction (not recorded which). The chain recombines TRBV18 with TRBJ2-3; D gene uncertain. This clonotype was obtained from a human donor who was either an allogeneic HSCT recipient or a stem cell or donor lymphocyte infusion donor (not recorded which). It is not recorded whose cells these are; they may come from a transplant donor. The CDR3 region has the DNA TGTGCCAGCTCACCGGTCCCCGGCGCCGATACGCAGTATTTT. It translates to CASSPVPGADTQYF.